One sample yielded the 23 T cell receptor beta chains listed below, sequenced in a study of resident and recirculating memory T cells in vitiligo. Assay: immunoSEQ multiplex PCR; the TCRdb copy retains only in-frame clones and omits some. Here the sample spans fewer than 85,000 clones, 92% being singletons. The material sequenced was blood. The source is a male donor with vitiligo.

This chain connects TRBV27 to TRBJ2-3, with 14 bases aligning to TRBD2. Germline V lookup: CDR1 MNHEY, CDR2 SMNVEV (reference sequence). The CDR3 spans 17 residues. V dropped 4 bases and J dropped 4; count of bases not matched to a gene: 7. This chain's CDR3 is CASSSKGTSGRSDTQYF. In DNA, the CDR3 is TGTGCCAGCAGTTCAAAAGGGACTAGCGGGAGATCAGATACGCAGTATTTT.

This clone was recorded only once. This CDR3 reads CASSEKWASNQPQHF. The CDR3 DNA sequence: TGTGCCAGCAGTGAAAAATGGGCGAGCAATCAGCCCCAGCATTTT. V gene TRBV2 combines with J gene TRBJ1-5; D is undetermined. Germline CDR1 is SNHLY and CDR2 is FYNNEI. Trimming shortened V by 2 bases and J by 1 base, and 9 bases separated the two germline ends. This CDR3 has 15 residues.

CDR3 protein: CASSARADGFNEQFF. CDR3 bases: TGTGCCAGCAGCGCCCGAGCGGACGGATTCAATGAGCAGTTCTTC. The chain employs TRBV9 and TRBJ2-1; weak D call: TRBD2 (5 bases). Trimming cost V 3 bases and J 6 bases, with 16 bases left between them. The CDR3 has 15 residues. Per the germline V gene, CDR1 is SGDLS and CDR2 is YYNGEE.

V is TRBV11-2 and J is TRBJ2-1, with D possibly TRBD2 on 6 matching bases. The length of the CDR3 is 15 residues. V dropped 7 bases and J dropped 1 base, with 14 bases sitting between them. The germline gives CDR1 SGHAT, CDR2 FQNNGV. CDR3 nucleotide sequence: TGTGCCAGCACCCCGCGGGGACTTTCCTACAATGAGCAGTTCTTC. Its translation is CASTPRGLSYNEQFF.

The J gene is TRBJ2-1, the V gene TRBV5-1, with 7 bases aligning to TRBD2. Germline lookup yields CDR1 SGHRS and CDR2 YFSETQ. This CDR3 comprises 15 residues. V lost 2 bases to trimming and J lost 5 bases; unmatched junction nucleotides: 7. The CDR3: CASSFAIAGHNEQFF. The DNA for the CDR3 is TGCGCCAGCAGCTTTGCGATAGCGGGCCACAATGAGCAGTTCTTC.

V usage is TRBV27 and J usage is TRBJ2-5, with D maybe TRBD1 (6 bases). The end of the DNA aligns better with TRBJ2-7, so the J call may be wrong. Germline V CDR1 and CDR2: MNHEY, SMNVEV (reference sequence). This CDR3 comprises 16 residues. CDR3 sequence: CASSLGPGRTAREQYF. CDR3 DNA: TGTGCCAGCAGTTTAGGTCCCGGACGGACAGCTCGCGAGCAGTACTTC.

CDR3 region: CAWRPRTGIVFEAFF. Here the CDR3 DNA reads TGTGCCTGGAGACCGAGGACAGGGATCGTTTTTGAAGCTTTCTTT. The genes are TRBV30 and TRBJ1-1; 8 bases map to TRBD1. With 3 bases clipped from V and 7 bases from J, the junction kept 13 bases outside the gene matches. The CDR3 sequence is 15 residues long. CDR1 is GTSNPN and CDR2 is SVGIG in the germline V gene (reference sequence).

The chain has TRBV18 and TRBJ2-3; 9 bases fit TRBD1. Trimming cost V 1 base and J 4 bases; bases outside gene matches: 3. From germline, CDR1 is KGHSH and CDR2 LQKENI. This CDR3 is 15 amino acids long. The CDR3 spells CASSPLYRGPDTQYF. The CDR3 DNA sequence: TGTGCCAGCTCACCACTATACAGGGGGCCAGATACGCAGTATTTT.

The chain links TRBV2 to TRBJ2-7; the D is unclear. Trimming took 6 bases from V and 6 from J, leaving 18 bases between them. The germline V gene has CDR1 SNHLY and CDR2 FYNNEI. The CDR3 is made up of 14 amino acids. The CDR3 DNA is TGTGCCAGCAGCGCTTATGCCCGGAGCGTCGAGCAGTACTTC. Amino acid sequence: CASSAYARSVEQYF.

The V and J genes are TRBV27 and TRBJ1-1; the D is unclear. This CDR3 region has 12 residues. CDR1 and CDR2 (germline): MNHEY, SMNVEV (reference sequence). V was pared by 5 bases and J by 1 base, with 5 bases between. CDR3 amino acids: CASSTGNTEAFF. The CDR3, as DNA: TGTGCCAGCAGTACGGGGAACACTGAAGCTTTCTTT.

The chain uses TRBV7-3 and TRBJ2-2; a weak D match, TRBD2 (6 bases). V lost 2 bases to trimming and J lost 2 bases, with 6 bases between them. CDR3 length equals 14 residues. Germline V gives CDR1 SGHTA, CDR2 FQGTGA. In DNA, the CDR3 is TGTGCCAGCAGCTTAGGGACTAACACCGGGGAGCTGTTTTTT. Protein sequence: CASSLGTNTGELFF.

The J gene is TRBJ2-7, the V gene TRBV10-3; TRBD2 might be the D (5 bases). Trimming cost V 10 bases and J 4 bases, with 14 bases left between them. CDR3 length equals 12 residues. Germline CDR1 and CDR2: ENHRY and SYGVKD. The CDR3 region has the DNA TGTGCCACCTCCGGGAACCTATACGAGCAGTACTTC. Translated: CATSGNLYEQYF.

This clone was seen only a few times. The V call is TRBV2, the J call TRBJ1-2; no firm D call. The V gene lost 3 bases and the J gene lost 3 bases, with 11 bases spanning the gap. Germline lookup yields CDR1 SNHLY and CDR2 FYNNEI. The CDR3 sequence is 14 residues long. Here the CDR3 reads CASSDRLVYYGYTF. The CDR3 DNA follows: TGTGCCAGCAGTGACAGGTTGGTTTACTATGGCTACACCTTC.

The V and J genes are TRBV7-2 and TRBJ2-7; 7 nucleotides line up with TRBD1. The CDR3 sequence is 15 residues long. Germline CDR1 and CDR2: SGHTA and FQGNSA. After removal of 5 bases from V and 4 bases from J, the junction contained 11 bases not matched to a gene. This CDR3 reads CASSRPYRGPYEQYF. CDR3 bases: TGTGCCAGCAGCCGTCCCTACAGGGGCCCGTACGAGCAGTACTTC. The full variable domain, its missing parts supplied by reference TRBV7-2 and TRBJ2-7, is GAGVSQSPSNKVTEKGKDVELRCDPISGHTALYWYRQSLGQGLEFLIYFQGNSAPDKSGLPSDRFSAERTGGSVSTLTIQRTQQEDSAVYLCASSRPYRGPYEQYFGPGTRLTVT.

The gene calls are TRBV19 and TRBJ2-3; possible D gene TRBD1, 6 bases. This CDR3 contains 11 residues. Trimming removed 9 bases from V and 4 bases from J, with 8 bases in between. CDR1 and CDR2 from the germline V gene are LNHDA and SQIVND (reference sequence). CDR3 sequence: CASKGADTQYF. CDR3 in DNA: TGTGCCAGCAAGGGGGCAGATACGCAGTATTTT.

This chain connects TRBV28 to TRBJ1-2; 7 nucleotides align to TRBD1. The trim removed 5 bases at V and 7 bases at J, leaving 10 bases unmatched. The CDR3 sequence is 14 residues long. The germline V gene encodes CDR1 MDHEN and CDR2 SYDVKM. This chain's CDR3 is CASSLLTGRGGYTF. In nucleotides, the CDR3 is TGTGCCAGCAGTCTACTGACAGGGCGAGGTGGCTACACCTTC.

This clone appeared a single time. As DNA, the CDR3 is TGTGCCAGCAGCCCGGGGCCTACTAGCGGCCACGAGCAGTACTTC. This encodes CASSPGPTSGHEQYF. The chain carries TRBV7-2 and TRBJ2-7; 8 bases are a match to TRBD2. Trimming at V came to 5 bases and at J to 5 bases, leaving 11 bases not matched to a gene. Germline CDR1 SGHTA, CDR2 FQGNSA. This CDR3 region has 15 residues.

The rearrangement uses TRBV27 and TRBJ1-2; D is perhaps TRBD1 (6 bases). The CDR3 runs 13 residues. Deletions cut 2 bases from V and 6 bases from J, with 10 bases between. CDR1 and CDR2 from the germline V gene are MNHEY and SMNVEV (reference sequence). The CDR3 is CASSLNRAHGYTF. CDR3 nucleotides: TGTGCCAGCAGTTTAAACAGGGCCCATGGCTACACCTTC.

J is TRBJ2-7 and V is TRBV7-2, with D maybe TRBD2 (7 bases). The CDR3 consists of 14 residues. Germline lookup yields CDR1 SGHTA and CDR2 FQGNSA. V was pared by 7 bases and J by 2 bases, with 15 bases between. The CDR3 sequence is CASTPGGGAYEQYF. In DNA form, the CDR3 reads TGTGCCAGCACCCCAGGAGGGGGGGCCTACGAGCAGTACTTC.

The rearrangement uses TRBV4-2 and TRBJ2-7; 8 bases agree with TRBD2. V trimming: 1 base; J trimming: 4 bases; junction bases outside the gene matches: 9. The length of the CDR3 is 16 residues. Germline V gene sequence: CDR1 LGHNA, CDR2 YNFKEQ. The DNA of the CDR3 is TGTGCCAGCAGCCAAGCGTGGGCGGGAGGCTTATACGAGCAGTACTTC. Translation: CASSQAWAGGLYEQYF.

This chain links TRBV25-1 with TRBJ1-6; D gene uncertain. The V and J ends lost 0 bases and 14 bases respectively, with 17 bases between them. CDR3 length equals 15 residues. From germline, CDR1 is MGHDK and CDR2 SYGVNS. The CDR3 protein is CASSEYRGRTQSLHF. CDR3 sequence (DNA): TGTGCCAGCAGTGAATATCGAGGACGGACTCAATCCCTCCACTTT.

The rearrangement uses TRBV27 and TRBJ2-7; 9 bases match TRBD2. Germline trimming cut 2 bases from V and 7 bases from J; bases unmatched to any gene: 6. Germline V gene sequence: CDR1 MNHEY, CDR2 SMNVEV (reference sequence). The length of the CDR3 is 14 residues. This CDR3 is CASSLAGGPGEQYF. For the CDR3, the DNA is TGTGCCAGCAGTTTAGCGGGAGGGCCAGGGGAGCAGTACTTC.

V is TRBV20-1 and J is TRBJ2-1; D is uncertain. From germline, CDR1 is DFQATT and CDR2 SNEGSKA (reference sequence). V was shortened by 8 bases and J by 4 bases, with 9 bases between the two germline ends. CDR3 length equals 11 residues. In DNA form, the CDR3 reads TGCAGTCCCCTTTATTACAATGAGCAGTTCTTC. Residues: CSPLYYNEQFF.